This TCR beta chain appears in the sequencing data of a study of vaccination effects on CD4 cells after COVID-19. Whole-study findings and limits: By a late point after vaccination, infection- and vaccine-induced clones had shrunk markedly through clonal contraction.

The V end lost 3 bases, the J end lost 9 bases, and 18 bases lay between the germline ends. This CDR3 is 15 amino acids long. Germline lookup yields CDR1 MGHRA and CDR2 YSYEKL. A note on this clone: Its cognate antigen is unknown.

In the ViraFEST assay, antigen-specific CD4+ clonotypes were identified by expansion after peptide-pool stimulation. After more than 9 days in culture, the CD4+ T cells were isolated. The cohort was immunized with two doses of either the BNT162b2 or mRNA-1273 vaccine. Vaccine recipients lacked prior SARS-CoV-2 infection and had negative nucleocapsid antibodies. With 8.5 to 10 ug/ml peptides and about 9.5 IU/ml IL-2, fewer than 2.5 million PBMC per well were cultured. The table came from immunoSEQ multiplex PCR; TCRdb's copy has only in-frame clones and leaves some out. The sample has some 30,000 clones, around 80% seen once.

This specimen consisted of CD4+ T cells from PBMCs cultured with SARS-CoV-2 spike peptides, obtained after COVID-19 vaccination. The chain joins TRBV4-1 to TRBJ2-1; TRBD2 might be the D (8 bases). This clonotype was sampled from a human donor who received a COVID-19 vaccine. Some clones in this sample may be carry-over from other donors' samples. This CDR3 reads CASSHPGLGGAEQFF. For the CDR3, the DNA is TGCGCCAGCAGCCACCCGGGACTAGGGGGCGCTGAGCAGTTCTTC.